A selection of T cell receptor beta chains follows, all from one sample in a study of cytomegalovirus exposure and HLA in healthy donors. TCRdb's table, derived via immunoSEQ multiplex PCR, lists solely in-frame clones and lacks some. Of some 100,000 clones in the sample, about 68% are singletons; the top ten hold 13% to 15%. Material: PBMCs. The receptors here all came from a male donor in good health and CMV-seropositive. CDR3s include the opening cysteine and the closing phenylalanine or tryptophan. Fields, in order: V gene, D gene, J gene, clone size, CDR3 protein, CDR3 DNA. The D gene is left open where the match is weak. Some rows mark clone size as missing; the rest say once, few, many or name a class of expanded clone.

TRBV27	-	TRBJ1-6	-	CASSAQTRATLHF	TGTGCCAGCAGTGCCCAGACGAGGGCGACCCTCCACTTT
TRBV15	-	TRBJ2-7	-	CATSRLLRGEWGIDYEQYF	TGTGCCACCAGCAGACTCCTCCGCGGCGAGTGGGGCATTGACTACGAGCAGTACTTC
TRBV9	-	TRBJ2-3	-	CASGGSTDTQYF	TGTGCCAGCGGAGGGTCCACAGATACGCAGTATTTT
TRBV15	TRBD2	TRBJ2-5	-	CATSGRGQETQYF	TGTGCCACCAGCGGGCGGGGGCAAGAGACCCAGTACTTC
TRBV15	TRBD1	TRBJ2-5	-	CATSKGQGYQETQYF	TGTGCCACCAGCAAGGGACAGGGATACCAAGAGACCCAGTACTTC
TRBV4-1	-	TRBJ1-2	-	CASSQDLLYGYTF	TGCGCCAGCAGCCAAGACCTCCTCTATGGCTACACCTTC
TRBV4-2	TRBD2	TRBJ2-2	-	CASRAPGLAGGLKGGELFF	TGTGCCAGCAGGGCACCGGGACTAGCGGGGGGGCTAAAGGGCGGGGAGCTGTTTTTT
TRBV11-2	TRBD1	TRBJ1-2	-	CASSSVWTGINYGYTF	TGTGCCAGCAGCTCAGTATGGACAGGGATAAACTATGGCTACACCTTC
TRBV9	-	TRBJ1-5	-	CASSVGAGLQPQHF	TGTGCCAGCAGCGTAGGGGCAGGGCTTCAGCCCCAGCATTTT
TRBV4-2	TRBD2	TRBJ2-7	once	CASSQVAGGGSYEQYF	TGTGCCAGCAGCCAGGTAGCGGGGGGTGGCTCCTACGAGCAGTACTTC
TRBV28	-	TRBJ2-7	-	CASSLSSRAYEQYF	TGTGCCAGCAGTTTATCATCCAGGGCCTACGAGCAGTACTTC